What follows describes a single TCR beta chain. The germline CDR1 and CDR2 sequences are SGHTA and FQGNSA. V was pared by 6 bases and J by 0 bases, with 18 bases between. The CDR3 extends over 17 amino acids. These data are taken from a study of blood T cell repertoires in COVID-19. Sequencing used immunoSEQ multiplex PCR; TCRdb keeps in-frame clones, though not all of them. The sample contains around 130,000 clones, about four fifths of which appear only once. The source is a woman of 80 years or more with acute or convalescent COVID-19. The rearrangement joins TRBV7-2 to TRBJ2-1; tentatively, D is TRBD1 (6 bases). Sequenced sample: peripheral blood. In DNA, the CDR3 is TGTGCCAGCAGTCAACCTCGGGACAAGAGCTCCTACAATGAGCAGTTCTTC. This sequence encodes CASSQPRDKSSYNEQFF.